Shown below are 30 T cell receptor beta chains from a single sample sequenced in a study of blood T cell repertoires in COVID-19. Profiled with immunoSEQ multiplex PCR; TCRdb holds only in-frame clones, not every one. Of around 240,000 clones detected, approximately 80% appear once; the ten largest clones hold approximately 1.5%. The sample consisted of peripheral blood. These receptors were obtained from a middle-aged woman who had recovered from COVID-19.

This chain uses TRBV5-1 with TRBJ1-1, with unresolved D. V was trimmed by 4 bases and J by 2 bases, leaving 12 bases between them. Per the germline V gene, CDR1 is SGHRS and CDR2 is YFSETQ. The CDR3 runs to 14 residues. This CDR3 is CASSLNPGNTEAFF. The CDR3 DNA reads TGCGCCAGCAGCCTCAATCCAGGAAACACTGAAGCTTTCTTT.

The V and J genes are TRBV29-1 and TRBJ1-2; 8 positions match TRBD1. Germline CDR1 SQVTM, CDR2 ANQGSEA. Trimming at V came to 7 bases and at J to 8 bases, leaving 6 bases not matched to a gene. The CDR3 is 11 residues long. The CDR3 reads CSAEDREGYTF. In DNA form, the CDR3 reads TGCAGCGCCGAGGACAGGGAGGGCTACACCTTC.

DNA for the CDR3: TGCGCCAGCAGCCAAGATAGGACAGCCAATGAGCAGTTCTTC. It codes for CASSQDRTANEQFF. This rearrangement joins TRBV4-3 to TRBJ2-1; possible D gene TRBD1, 6 bases. Germline CDR1 is LGHNA and CDR2 is YSLEER. V was cut by 0 bases and J by 6 bases, with 9 bases left in between. The CDR3 loop spans 14 amino acids.

This chain uses TRBV19 with TRBJ1-2; TRBD1 aligns across 10 bases. The germline gives CDR1 LNHDA, CDR2 SQIVND (reference sequence). The CDR3 contains 16 residues. Losses at the gene ends were 5 bases for V and 7 bases for J; bases not matched to a gene: 13. The CDR3 DNA reads as TGTGCCAGTAGTTCGGGACAGGGGTTTGTGGCAGTTGGCTACACCTTC. This sequence encodes CASSSGQGFVAVGYTF.

In regard to this clone: Its ends do not fully match the called genes, so a read error is possible. This sequence joins TRBV6-5 and TRBJ1-2; 7 bases fit TRBD1. Germline values: CDR1 MNHEY, CDR2 SVGAGI. This CDR3 is built from 13 residues. Here the CDR3 reads CASTPPTEDRRGF. The CDR3 region has the DNA TGTGCCAGCACCCCCCCCACCGAGGACAGGAGGGGCTTC.

A word on this clone: At one of its ends the junction is not consistent with the germline gene, which may arise from a read error. V gene TRBV19 combines with J gene TRBJ1-2, with 10 bases matching TRBD1. The germline V gene has CDR1 LNHDA and CDR2 SQIVND (reference sequence). CDR3 size: 15 residues. The CDR3 loop reads CASSLEGQGIYGYTF. The CDR3 nucleotides read TGTGCCAGTAGTCTAGAGGGACAGGGGATCTATGGCTACACCTTC.

V gene TRBV5-1 combines with J gene TRBJ2-7, with 9 nucleotides matching TRBD1. Per the germline V gene, CDR1 is SGHRS and CDR2 is YFSETQ. J was trimmed by 5 bases and V by 4 bases; bases with no gene match: 4. This CDR3 is built from 13 residues. CDR3 sequence reads: CASSRGQGDEQYF. The DNA of the CDR3 is TGCGCCAGCAGCAGGGGACAGGGAGACGAGCAGTACTTC.

The chain employs TRBV10-3 and TRBJ1-1; 8 bases agree with TRBD1. The CDR3 extends over 13 amino acids. V shed 6 bases, J shed 3 bases, and the junction held 3 bases outside the gene matches. The germline gives CDR1 ENHRY, CDR2 SYGVKD. In nucleotides, the CDR3 is TGTGCCATCAGGGACAGGGCGGACACTGAAGCTTTCTTT. Its translation is CAIRDRADTEAFF.

V and J are TRBV19 and TRBJ1-3; 7 bases fit TRBD1. The germline V gene has CDR1 LNHDA and CDR2 SQIVND (reference sequence). The CDR3 is 16 residues long. The V segment lost 7 bases and the J segment 4 bases; nucleotides outside the gene matches: 13. The DNA of the CDR3 is TGTGCCAGTACGCTACAGACAGGGTCGAGCGGAAACACCATATATTTT. Translated: CASTLQTGSSGNTIYF.

This clone was counted only a few times. The chain has TRBV6-2 or TRBV6-3 and TRBJ1-2; D is perhaps TRBD1 (6 bases). In germline, CDR1 is MNHEY, CDR2 SVGEGT. CDR3 length: 15 residues. Trimming took 2 bases from V and 1 from J, leaving 11 bases between them. CDR3 protein: CASSYGVRGNYGYTF. Here the CDR3 DNA reads TGTGCCAGCAGTTACGGCGTCAGGGGTAACTATGGCTACACCTTC.

The chain joins TRBV7-9 to TRBJ1-1; TRBD1 matches at 8 bases. The germline gives CDR1 SEHNR, CDR2 FQNEAQ (reference sequence). CDR3 length equals 14 residues. The V segment lost 5 bases and the J segment 5 bases; nucleotides outside the gene matches: 7. This CDR3 is CASSPGQEATEAFF. DNA for the CDR3: TGTGCCAGCAGCCCGGGACAGGAGGCAACTGAAGCTTTCTTT.

The J gene is TRBJ2-3, the V gene TRBV3-1 (or the pseudogene TRBV3-2); 11 bases map to TRBD2. The CDR3 is 17 residues long. CDR1 LGHDT and CDR2 YNNKEL come from the germline V gene (reference sequence). V lost 0 bases, J lost 3 bases, and 5 bases stayed unmatched. The CDR3 DNA reads TGTGCCAGCAGCCAAGAAGTAGCGGGGGGGCCAACAGATACGCAGTATTTT. Its translation is CASSQEVAGGPTDTQYF.

This rearrangement joins TRBV9 to TRBJ2-7; no clear D. Germline CDR1 SGDLS, CDR2 YYNGEE. The CDR3 has 11 residues. With 4 bases removed from V and 3 bases from J, the gap between germline ends came to 5 bases. Here the CDR3 DNA reads TGTGCCAGCAGCTCCAACTACGAGCAGTACTTC. The encoded protein is CASSSNYEQYF.

This clone was seen once. The chain employs TRBV7-2 and TRBJ2-5, with TRBD1 matching 8 bases. CDR3 size: 14 residues. V shed 3 bases and J 5 bases; nucleotides not matched to a gene: 5. Per germline, CDR1 SGHTA and CDR2 FQGNSA. As DNA, the CDR3 is TGTGCCAGCAGCTTGCCGGACAGGGTCGAGACCCAGTACTTC. Translated: CASSLPDRVETQYF.

The V call is TRBV7-9, the J call TRBJ2-7; possible D gene TRBD2, 7 bases. The CDR3 runs 15 residues. V was clipped by 4 bases and J by 3 bases, with 16 bases between them. Germline CDR1 is SEHNR and CDR2 is FQNEAQ (reference sequence). The CDR3 is CASSSAGAPNYEQYF. The CDR3 DNA reads TGTGCCAGCAGCTCGGCGGGGGCTCCAAACTACGAGCAGTACTTC.

The chain has TRBV30 and TRBJ1-2; D ambiguous. There are 11 residues in the CDR3. The ends were cut back, 7 bases at V and 7 bases at J, with 13 bases in the middle. Germline CDR1 GTSNPN, CDR2 SVGIG (reference sequence). CDR3 in amino acids: CASYSGGGYTF. CDR3 sequence (DNA): TGTGCCTCTTACTCGGGTGGTGGCTACACCTTC. Based on the CDR3 plus reference TRBV30 and TRBJ1-2, the full variable domain is SQTIHQWPATLVQPVGSPLSLECTVEGTSNPNLYWYRQAAGRGLQLLFYSVGIGQISSEVPQNLSASRPQDRQFILSSKKLLLSDSGFYLCASYSGGGYTFGSGTRLTVV.

The chain employs TRBV7-3 and TRBJ2-1; TRBD2 matches 8 bases. CDR1 SGHTA and CDR2 FQGTGA come from the germline V gene. CDR3 length: 15 residues. V trimming: 5 bases; J trimming: 9 bases; junction bases outside the gene matches: 12. CDR3 protein: CASSAAGLVNTEQFF. The CDR3 coding sequence is TGTGCCAGCAGCGCGGCGGGACTAGTCAATACTGAGCAGTTCTTC.

This clone has only one observation. This sequence joins TRBV25-1 and TRBJ2-2, with D uncertain. The CDR3 is made up of 16 amino acids. Germline-derived CDR1 and CDR2 are MGHDK and SYGVNS. Trimming shortened V by 1 base and J by 6 bases, and 15 bases separated the two germline ends. The CDR3 DNA sequence: TGTGCCAGCAGTGAATCAAGAGCCCCCACGTCCGGGGAGCTGTTTTTT. Protein: CASSESRAPTSGELFF. The full variable domain, in which reference TRBV25-1 and TRBJ2-2 provide the parts outside the CDR3, is EADIYQTPRYLVIGTGKKITLECSQTMGHDKMYWYQQDPGMELHLIHYSYGVNSTEKGDLSSESTVSRIRTEHFPLTLESARPSHTSQYLCASSESRAPTSGELFFGEGSRLTVL.

This clone was detected only a few times. V usage is TRBV29-1 and J usage is TRBJ2-5; a weak D match, TRBD2 (7 bases). V was trimmed by 6 bases and J by 7 bases, leaving 21 bases between them. CDR3 length: 14 residues. Per the germline V gene, CDR1 is SQVTM and CDR2 is ANQGSEA. CDR3 in DNA: TGCAGCGTAGCTGAAGGGGGGGGCCGAGGGACCCAGTACTTC. Protein product: CSVAEGGGRGTQYF. Together with reference TRBV29-1 and TRBJ2-5, the CDR3 gives the full variable domain: SAVISQKPSRDICQRGTSLTIQCQVDSQVTMMFWYRQQPGQSLTLIATANQGSEATYESGFVIDKFPISRPNLTFSTLTVSNMSPEDSSIYLCSVAEGGGRGTQYFGPGTRLLVL.

The chain is built from TRBV3-1 (or the pseudogene TRBV3-2) and TRBJ2-4, with D possibly TRBD1 on 7 matching bases. The CDR3 is made up of 14 amino acids. Trimming pared 0 bases from V and 15 bases from J, leaving 18 bases between. Germline V gene sequence: CDR1 LGHDT, CDR2 YNNKEL (reference sequence). CDR3: CASSQDAGGGGMYF. CDR3 DNA: TGTGCCAGCAGCCAAGACGCTGGAGGGGGCGGAATGTACTTC.

This chain joins TRBV2 and TRBJ2-2; D may be TRBD1 (5 bases). Germline V gene sequence: CDR1 SNHLY, CDR2 FYNNEI. Trimming left V 2 bases short and J 4 bases short, with 11 bases between. The CDR3 is 15 amino acids. This chain's CDR3 is CASSETGRGTGELFF. DNA of the CDR3: TGTGCCAGCAGTGAAACAGGTCGTGGCACCGGGGAGCTGTTTTTT. Using reference TRBV2 and TRBJ2-2 for the parts outside the CDR3, the full variable domain is EPEVTQTPSHQVTQMGQEVILRCVPISNHLYFYWYRQILGQKVEFLVSFYNNEISEKSEIFDDQFSVERPDGSNFTLKIRSTKLEDSAMYFCASSETGRGTGELFFGEGSRLTVL.

The chain uses TRBV20-1 and TRBJ2-7; D is uncertain. Germline values: CDR1 DFQATT, CDR2 SNEGSKA (reference sequence). The CDR3 totals 14 residues. Trimming took off 3 bases at V and 2 bases at J, with 14 bases between the two ends. The CDR3 reads CSASGSRNPYEQYF. For the CDR3, the DNA is TGCAGTGCTAGTGGGTCCAGGAATCCCTACGAGCAGTACTTC.

The chain has TRBV6-6 and TRBJ1-3, with D perhaps matching TRBD1 (5 bases). Germline V gives CDR1 MNHNY, CDR2 SVGAGI (reference sequence). CDR3 size: 14 residues. V lost 0 bases and J lost 3, with 6 bases in between. The CDR3 DNA is TGTGCCAGCAGTTACTCAGGGGTTGGAAACACCATATATTTT. Its translation: CASSYSGVGNTIYF.

This rearrangement joins TRBV6-5 to TRBJ1-1, with 8 positions matching TRBD1. There are 13 residues in the CDR3. V gave up 7 bases and J gave up 4 bases; unmatched junction bases: 5. Per the germline V gene, CDR1 is MNHEY and CDR2 is SVGAGI. As DNA, the CDR3 is TGTGCCAGCATCGGACAGGGCGGCACTGAAGCTTTCTTT. It is translated as CASIGQGGTEAFF.

This rearrangement joins TRBV28 to TRBJ1-2; D gene ambiguous. This CDR3 spans 14 amino acids. V dropped 5 bases and J dropped 0 bases, with 10 bases sitting between them. From germline, CDR1 is MDHEN and CDR2 SYDVKM. CDR3 region: CASSAGSSNYGYTF. For the CDR3, the DNA is TGTGCCAGCAGTGCCGGGAGTTCTAACTATGGCTACACCTTC.

To note about this clone: Other DNA sequences within the sample encode an identical CDR3. This chain connects TRBV5-1 to TRBJ1-2; TRBD1 aligns across 7 bases. J was trimmed by 5 bases and V by 0 bases; bases with no gene match: 4. The CDR3 is made up of 14 amino acids. Germline V gene sequence: CDR1 SGHRS, CDR2 YFSETQ. The CDR3 sequence is CASSLDRGRYGYTF. The DNA for the CDR3 is TGCGCCAGCAGCTTGGACAGGGGCAGATATGGCTACACCTTC.

The chain employs TRBV7-3 and TRBJ2-3; D possibly corresponds to TRBD1 (6 bases). CDR3 size: 15 residues. V was pared by 5 bases and J by 1 base, with 13 bases between. Germline CDR1 and CDR2: SGHTA and FQGTGA. The CDR3 reads CASSTGLVGTDTQYF. Written as DNA, the CDR3 is TGTGCCAGCAGCACAGGGTTAGTAGGCACAGATACGCAGTATTTT.

The chain recombines TRBV5-5 with TRBJ2-1; the D is unclear. CDR3 length: 15 residues. Germline CDR1 reads SGHKS; CDR2 reads YYEKEE (reference sequence). V shed 0 bases and J shed 3 bases, with 10 bases lying between them. The DNA of the CDR3 is TGTGCCAGCAGCTTGGACGGAGACTTCTACAATGAGCAGTTCTTC. This translates into CASSLDGDFYNEQFF.

This sequence joins TRBV5-6 and TRBJ2-7; D is possibly TRBD1 (6 bases). Trimming left V 0 bases short and J 2 bases short, with 12 bases between. The germline V gene has CDR1 SGHDT and CDR2 YYEEEE. The CDR3 is made up of 15 amino acids. The CDR3, as DNA: TGTGCCAGCAGCTTGGGCAGGGGATACACCTACGAGCAGTACTTC. This gives the protein CASSLGRGYTYEQYF. Full variable domain (missing parts from reference TRBV5-6 and TRBJ2-7): DAGVTQSPTHLIKTRGQQVTLRCSPKSGHDTVSWYQQALGQGPQFIFQYYEEEERQRGNFPDRFSGHQFPNYSSELNVNALLLGDSALYLCASSLGRGYTYEQYFGPGTRLTVT.

V and J are TRBV13 and TRBJ1-1, with D hard to call. This CDR3 spans 13 amino acids. The germline V and J ends were trimmed by 3 bases and 1 base, with 6 bases remaining between them. Germline V gives CDR1 PRHDT, CDR2 FYEKMQ (reference sequence). CDR3 amino acids: CASSFVQNTEAFF. As DNA, the CDR3 is TGTGCCAGCAGCTTTGTACAGAACACTGAAGCTTTCTTT.